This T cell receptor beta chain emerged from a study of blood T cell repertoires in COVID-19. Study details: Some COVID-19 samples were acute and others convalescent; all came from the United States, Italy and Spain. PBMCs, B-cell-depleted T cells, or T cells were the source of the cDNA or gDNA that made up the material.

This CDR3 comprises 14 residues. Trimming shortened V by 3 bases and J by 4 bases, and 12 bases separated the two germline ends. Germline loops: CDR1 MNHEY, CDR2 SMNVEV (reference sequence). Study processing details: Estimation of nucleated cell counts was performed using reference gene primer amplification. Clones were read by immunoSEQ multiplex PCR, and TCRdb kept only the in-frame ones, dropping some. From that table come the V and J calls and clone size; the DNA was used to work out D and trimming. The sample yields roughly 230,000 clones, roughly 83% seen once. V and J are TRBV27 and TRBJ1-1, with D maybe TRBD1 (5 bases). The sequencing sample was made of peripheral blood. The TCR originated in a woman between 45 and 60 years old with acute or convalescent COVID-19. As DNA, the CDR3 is TGTGCCAGCAGTTTGGCAGGGCCCGGCACTGAAGCTTTCTTT. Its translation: CASSLAGPGTEAFF.